This T cell receptor (beta chain) emerged from a study of T cell repertoires in cytomegalovirus infection (dated by TCRdb to the late 2010s). Context from the whole study: Peptide stimulations targeted recently identified HLA-C-restricted CMV epitopes, whose presentation resists viral immunomodulation, together with well-studied HLA-B-restricted epitopes. Donor HLA type was relevant to the analysis, as public TCR beta signatures indicated carriage of CMV infection together with the matching HLA type.

These reads were obtained on an Illumina HiSeq 1500. The raw public data were reprocessed by TCRdb itself: fastp quality trimming at Q25, MiXCR clonotype calling, in-frame beta chains only. One record per CDR3 amino acid sequence lists the most common genes and DNA. The sample has roughly 920,000 distinct CDR3 sequences on record, around 29% of them singletons. The ten largest make up roughly an eighth of the sample. The sample's treatment or condition, from its label and the paper: in vitro stimulation with specific CMV peptide epitopes to enrich CMV-specific T cells. The germline V gene yields MDHEN for CDR1 and SYDVKM for CDR2. V is pared back by 7 bases and J by 3 bases, with 15 bases lying between the germline termini. The CDR3 numbers 14 residues from cysteine through phenylalanine. This entry keeps only the CDR3 DNA: 42 bases, framed from base 1. Concerning this clonotype: There is no known antigen for this receptor. No base quality values were provided; no much bigger clone lies one nucleotide off.

Here is what the overall study found, with its caveats: In the ex vivo response, HLA-C-restricted CMV-specific TCR beta clonotypes were dominant, and in two of eight donors the single most frequent clonotype came from this HLA-C-restricted group. In both this cohort and an independent cohort of 300 to 450 donors, the cumulative frequency of public TCR beta family members distinguished carriers of CMV infection plus the relevant HLA type.

In this chain, TRBV28 is recombined with TRBJ1-2; the D gene identity is not certain. This sequence originates from a human donor in good health (CMV status not recorded). Some clones in this sample may be carry-over from other donors' samples. The material sequenced was cultured CD8+ T cells from PBMCs, taken from culture after CMV antigen stimulation. The CDR3 reads CASISKVSHYGYTF. Read as DNA, the sequence is TGTGCCAGCATCTCGAAGGTGAGCCACTATGGCTACACCTTC.